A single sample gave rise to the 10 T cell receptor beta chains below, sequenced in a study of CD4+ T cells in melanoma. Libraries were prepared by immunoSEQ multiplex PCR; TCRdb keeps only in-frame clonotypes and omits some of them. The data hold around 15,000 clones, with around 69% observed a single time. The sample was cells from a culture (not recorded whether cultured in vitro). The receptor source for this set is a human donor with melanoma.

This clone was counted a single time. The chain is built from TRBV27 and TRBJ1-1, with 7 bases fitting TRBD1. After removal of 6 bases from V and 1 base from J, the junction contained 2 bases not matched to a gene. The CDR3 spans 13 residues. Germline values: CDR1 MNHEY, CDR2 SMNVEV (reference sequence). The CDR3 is CASSRQGNTEAFF. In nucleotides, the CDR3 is TGTGCCAGCAGCAGACAGGGGAACACTGAAGCTTTCTTT.

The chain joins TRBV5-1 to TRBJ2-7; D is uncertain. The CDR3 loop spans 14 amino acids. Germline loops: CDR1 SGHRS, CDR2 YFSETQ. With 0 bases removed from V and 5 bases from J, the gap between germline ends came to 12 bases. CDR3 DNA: TGCGCCAGCAGCTTGGCCCAAACCGGTGACGAGCAGTACTTC. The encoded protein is CASSLAQTGDEQYF.

The CDR3 sequence: CASSYWTGLNTEAFF. The CDR3 DNA is TGCGCCAGCAGCTATTGGACAGGGCTGAACACTGAAGCTTTCTTT. The gene calls are TRBV5-1 and TRBJ1-1; 8 bases are a match to TRBD1. CDR1 and CDR2 from the germline V gene are SGHRS and YFSETQ. The CDR3 has 15 amino acids. With V trimmed by 3 bases and J by 0 bases, 4 bases remained unmatched.

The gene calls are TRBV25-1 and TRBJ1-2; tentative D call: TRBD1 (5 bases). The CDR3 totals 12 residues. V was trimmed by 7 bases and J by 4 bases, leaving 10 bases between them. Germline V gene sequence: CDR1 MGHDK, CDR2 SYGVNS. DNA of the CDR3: TGTGCCAGCATGTCAGGGCCCTATGGCTACACCTTC. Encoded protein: CASMSGPYGYTF.

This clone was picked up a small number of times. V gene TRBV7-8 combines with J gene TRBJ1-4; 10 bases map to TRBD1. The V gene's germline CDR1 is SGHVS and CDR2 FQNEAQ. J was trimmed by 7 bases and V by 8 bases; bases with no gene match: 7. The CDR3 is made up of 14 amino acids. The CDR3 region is CASGRTGGTEKLFF. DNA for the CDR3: TGTGCCAGCGGCAGGACAGGGGGGACTGAAAAACTGTTTTTT.

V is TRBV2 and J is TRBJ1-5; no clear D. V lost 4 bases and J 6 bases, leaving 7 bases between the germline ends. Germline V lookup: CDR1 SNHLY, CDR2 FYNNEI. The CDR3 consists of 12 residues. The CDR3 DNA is TGTGCCAGCAGTGTGGTAGTTCAGCCCCAGCATTTT. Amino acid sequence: CASSVVVQPQHF.

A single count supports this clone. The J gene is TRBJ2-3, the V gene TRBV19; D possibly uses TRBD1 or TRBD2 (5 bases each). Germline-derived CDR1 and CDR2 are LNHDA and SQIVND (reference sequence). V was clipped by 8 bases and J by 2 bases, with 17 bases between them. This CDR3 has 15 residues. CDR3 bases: TGTGCCAGTCGCTCTTGGGACCTACTCACAGATACGCAGTATTTT. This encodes CASRSWDLLTDTQYF.

DNA of the CDR3: TGTGCCAGCAGCCCACGGGGGGGCCTTGAGCAGTTCTTC. Its translation is CASSPRGGLEQFF. The genes are TRBV13 and TRBJ2-1, with 8 bases fitting TRBD2. CDR1 PRHDT and CDR2 FYEKMQ come from the germline V gene (reference sequence). V dropped 5 bases and J dropped 9; count of bases not matched to a gene: 6. The CDR3 covers 13 residues.

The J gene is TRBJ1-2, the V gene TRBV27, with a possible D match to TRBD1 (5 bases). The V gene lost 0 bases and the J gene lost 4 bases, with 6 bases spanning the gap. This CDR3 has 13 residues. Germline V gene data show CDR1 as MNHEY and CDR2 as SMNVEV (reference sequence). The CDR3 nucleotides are TGTGCCAGCAGTTTATCGCAGGGCTATGGCTACACCTTC. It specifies CASSLSQGYGYTF.

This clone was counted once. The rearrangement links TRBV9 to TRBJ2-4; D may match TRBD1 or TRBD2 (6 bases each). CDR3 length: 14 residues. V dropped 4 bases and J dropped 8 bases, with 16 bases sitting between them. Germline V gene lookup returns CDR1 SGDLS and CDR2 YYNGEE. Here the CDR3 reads CASSLEVRGDIQYF. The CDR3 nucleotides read TGTGCCAGCAGCCTAGAGGTTAGGGGGGACATTCAGTACTTC.